This TCR beta chain comes out of a study of T cell repertoires in cytomegalovirus infection. Turning to the study itself: CMV infection together with matching HLA type was indicated by public TCR beta signatures. Study conclusions and caveats: Summed frequency of public TCR beta families distinguished CMV carriers with the relevant HLA. The ex vivo response was dominated by HLA-C-restricted CMV-specific TCR beta clonotypes.

In TCRdb, the reads were re-called with MiXCR into one record per CDR3 protein. Of 270,000 or so distinct CDR3 sequences listed, about a sixth are singletons. Trimming removed 3 bases at V and 3 bases at J, with 9 bases between. Germline CDR1 reads SQVTM; CDR2 reads ANQGSEA. The CDR3 extends over 13 amino acids. This clonotype was counted a few times. Its cognate antigen is unknown. The specimen sequenced was CD8+ T cells from PBMCs. The source is a human donor in good health (CMV status not recorded). Some clones in this sample may be carry-over from other donors' samples. The V and J genes are TRBV29-1 and TRBJ1-5; D is unresolved. The DNA for the CDR3 is TGCAGCGTTGAGGCAGGATACAATCAGCCCCAGCATTTT. This encodes CSVEAGYNQPQHF.